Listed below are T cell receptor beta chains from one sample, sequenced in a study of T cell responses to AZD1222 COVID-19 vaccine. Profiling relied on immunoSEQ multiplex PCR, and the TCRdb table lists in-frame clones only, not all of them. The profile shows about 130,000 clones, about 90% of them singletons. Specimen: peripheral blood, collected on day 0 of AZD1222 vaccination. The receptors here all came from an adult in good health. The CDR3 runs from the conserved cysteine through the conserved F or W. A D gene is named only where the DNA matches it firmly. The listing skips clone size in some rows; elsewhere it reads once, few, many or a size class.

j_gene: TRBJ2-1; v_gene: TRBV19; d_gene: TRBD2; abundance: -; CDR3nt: TGTGCCAGTACCCTATCGCTAGCGGGAGGATACAATGAGCAGTTCTTC; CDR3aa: CASTLSLAGGYNEQFF
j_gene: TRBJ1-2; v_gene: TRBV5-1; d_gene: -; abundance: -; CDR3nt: TGCGCCAGCACCCCAACTTCAGGGGAATCTGGCTACACCTTC; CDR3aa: CASTPTSGESGYTF
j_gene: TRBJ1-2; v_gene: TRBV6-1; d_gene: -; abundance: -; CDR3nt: TGTGCCAGCAGTGAATTTTGGGGCCAGTCCTATGGCTACACCTTC; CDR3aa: CASSEFWGQSYGYTF
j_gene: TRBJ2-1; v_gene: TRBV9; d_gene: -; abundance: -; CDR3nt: TGTGCCAGCAGCGTAGCGGGTAACAATGAGCAGTTCTTC; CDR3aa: CASSVAGNNEQFF
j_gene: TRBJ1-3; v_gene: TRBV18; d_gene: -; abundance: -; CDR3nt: TGTGCCAGCTCACCGACAGGTGGGGGGACTACTTACTCTGGAAACACCATATATTTT; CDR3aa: CASSPTGGGTTYSGNTIYF
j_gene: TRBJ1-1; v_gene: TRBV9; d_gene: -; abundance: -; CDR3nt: TGTGCCAGCAGCCCACTTCGGGCCGACACTGAAGCTTTCTTT; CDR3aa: CASSPLRADTEAFF
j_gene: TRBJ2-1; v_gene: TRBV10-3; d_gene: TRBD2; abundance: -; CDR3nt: TGTGCCATCAGGCCTAGCGGGGCCAGCTCCTACAATGAGCAGTTCTTC; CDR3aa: CAIRPSGASSYNEQFF
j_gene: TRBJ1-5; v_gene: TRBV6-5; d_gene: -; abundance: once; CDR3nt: TGTGCCAGCAGCCCCGGGACCGACTTAGCGCATTTT; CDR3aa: CASSPGTDLAHF
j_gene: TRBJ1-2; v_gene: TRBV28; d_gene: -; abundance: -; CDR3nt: TGTGCCGGCCGTTCCGGGAACTATGGCTACACCTTC; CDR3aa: CAGRSGNYGYTF
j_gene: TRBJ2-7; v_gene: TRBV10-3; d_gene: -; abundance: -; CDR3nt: TGTGCCACCCTGAATCAGGGAGGACGCATGTCCTACGAGCAGTACTTC; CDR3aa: CATLNQGGRMSYEQYF
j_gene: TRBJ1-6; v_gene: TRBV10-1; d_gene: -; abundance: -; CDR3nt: TGCGCCAGCAGTGAGAGGTTGGAGTCACCCCTCCACTTT; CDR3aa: CASSERLESPLHF
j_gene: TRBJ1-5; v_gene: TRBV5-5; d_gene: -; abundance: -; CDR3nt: TGTGCCAGCAGCCCGGGACCTTTTAGTGGCAATCAGCCCCAGCATTTT; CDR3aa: CASSPGPFSGNQPQHF
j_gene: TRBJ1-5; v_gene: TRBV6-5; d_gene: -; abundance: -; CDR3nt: TGTGCCACGGCGGGGCCCAATCAGCCCCAGCATTTT; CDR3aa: CATAGPNQPQHF
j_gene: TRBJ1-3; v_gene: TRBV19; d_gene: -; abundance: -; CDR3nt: TGTGCCAGTAAAACTCTCCTAGACACCATATATTTT; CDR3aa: CASKTLLDTIYF
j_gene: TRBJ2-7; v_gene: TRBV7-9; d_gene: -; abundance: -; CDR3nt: TGTGCCAGCAGCTACCCCCAGGGCTTGAACTACGAGCAGTACTTC; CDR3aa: CASSYPQGLNYEQYF
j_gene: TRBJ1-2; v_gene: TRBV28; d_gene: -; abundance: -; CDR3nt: TGTGCCAGCACCGCCTGGGACCCGGGTGGCTACACCTTC; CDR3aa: CASTAWDPGGYTF
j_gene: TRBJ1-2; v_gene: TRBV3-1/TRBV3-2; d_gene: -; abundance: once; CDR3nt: TGTGCCAGCAGCCAGGCAGTGAACTATGGCTACACCTTC; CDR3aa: CASSQAVNYGYTF
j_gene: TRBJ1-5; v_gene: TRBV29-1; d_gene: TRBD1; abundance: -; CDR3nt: TGCAGCGTCGGGACAGGCGGCCTTCATAGCAATCAGCCCCAGCATTTT; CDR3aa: CSVGTGGLHSNQPQHF
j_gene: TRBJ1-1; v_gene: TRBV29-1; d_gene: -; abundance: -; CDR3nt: TGCAGCGTCGAGGGATCAGGGTTTGGAGCTTTCTTT; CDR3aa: CSVEGSGFGAFF
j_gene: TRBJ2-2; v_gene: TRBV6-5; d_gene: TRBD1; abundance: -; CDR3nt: TGTGCCAGCAGAACCCCGGGACAGGGGGCCGGGGAGCTGTTTTTT; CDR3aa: CASRTPGQGAGELFF
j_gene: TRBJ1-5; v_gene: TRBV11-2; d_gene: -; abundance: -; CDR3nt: TGTGCCAGCAGCTTATCGGGGTCTCGACAGCCCCAGCATTTT; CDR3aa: CASSLSGSRQPQHF
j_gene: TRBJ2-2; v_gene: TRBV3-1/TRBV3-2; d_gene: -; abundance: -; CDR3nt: TGTGCCAGCACCGAGTCAGGTCCCGCGGACTCCACCGGGGAGCTGTTTTTT; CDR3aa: CASTESGPADSTGELFF
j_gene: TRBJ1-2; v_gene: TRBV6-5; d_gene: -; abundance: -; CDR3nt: TGTGCCAGCAGTTATAGGGAAGACCCCGACTATGGCTACACCTTC; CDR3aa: CASSYREDPDYGYTF
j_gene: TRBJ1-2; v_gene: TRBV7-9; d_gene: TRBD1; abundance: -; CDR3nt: TGTGCCAGCAGCCTTGCACGGGACAGATCCTATGGCTACACCTTC; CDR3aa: CASSLARDRSYGYTF
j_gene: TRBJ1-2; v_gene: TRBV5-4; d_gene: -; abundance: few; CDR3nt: TGTGCCAGCAGCCAGGGGAAAAACGAGAATGGCTACACCTTC; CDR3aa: CASSQGKNENGYTF
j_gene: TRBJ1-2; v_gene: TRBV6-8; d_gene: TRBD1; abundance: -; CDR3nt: TGTGCCAGCAGGCTCTGGTTGGGACAGTCTAATGGCTACACCTTC; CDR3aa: CASRLWLGQSNGYTF
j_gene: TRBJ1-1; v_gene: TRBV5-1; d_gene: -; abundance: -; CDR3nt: TGCGCCAGCAGCTGGGCGGGGGCGGACACTGAAGCTTTCTTT; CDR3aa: CASSWAGADTEAFF
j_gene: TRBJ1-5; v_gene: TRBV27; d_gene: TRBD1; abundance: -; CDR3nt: TGTGCCAGCAGTTTATCGTACAGGGGCCGTAGCAATCAGCCCCAGCATTTT; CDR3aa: CASSLSYRGRSNQPQHF
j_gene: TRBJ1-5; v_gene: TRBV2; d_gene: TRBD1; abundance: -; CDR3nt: TGTGCCAGCAGTCAGCAGGGGGCTTCGCAGCCCCAGCATTTT; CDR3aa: CASSQQGASQPQHF
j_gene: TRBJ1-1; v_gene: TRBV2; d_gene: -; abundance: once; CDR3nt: TGTGCCAGCAGTGAGTTTGGGGGCACTGAAGCTTTCTTT; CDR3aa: CASSEFGGTEAFF
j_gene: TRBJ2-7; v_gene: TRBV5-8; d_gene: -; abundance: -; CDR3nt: TGTGCCAGCAGCCAACTACAACGATACGAGCAGTACTTC; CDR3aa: CASSQLQRYEQYF
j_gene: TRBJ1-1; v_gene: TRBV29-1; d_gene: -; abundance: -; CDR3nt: TGCAGCGTTGGGATCACGAACACTGAAGCTTTCTTT; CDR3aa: CSVGITNTEAFF
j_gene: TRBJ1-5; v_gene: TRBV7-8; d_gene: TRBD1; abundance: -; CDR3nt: TGTGCCAGCAGCCCCGACCTAGACAGGGATGATCAGCCCCAGCATTTT; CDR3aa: CASSPDLDRDDQPQHF
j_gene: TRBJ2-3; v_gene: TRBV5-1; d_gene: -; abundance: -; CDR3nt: TGCGCCAGCAGCGTTGAGGGGACGGTCACAGATACGCAGTATTTT; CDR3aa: CASSVEGTVTDTQYF
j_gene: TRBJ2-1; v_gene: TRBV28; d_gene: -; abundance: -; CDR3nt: TGTGCCAGCAGTGGAACTAGGTTGCGTGAGCAGTTCTTC; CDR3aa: CASSGTRLREQFF
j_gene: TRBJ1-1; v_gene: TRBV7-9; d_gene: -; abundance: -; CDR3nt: TGTGCCAGCAGCGCAGACTGGGGCACTGAAGCTTTCTTT; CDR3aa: CASSADWGTEAFF
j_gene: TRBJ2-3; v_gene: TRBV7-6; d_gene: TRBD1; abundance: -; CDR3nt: TGTGCCAGCAGCCTCGACAGGGGGCCGGCAGATACGCAGTATTTT; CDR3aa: CASSLDRGPADTQYF
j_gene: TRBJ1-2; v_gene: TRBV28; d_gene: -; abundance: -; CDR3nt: TGTGCCAGCAGTGAAAAGGGTGGCTACACCTTC; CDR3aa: CASSEKGGYTF